This is a list of T cell receptor beta chains from one sample in a study of neurological immune-mediated disorders. One entry per CDR3 protein results from TCRdb running MiXCR on the 5' RACE reads. The sample has 100,000 to 150,000 distinct CDR3 sequences; about 3.4% are singletons. Sequenced: PBMCs. These receptors were collected from a woman aged 25 to 39 with multiple sclerosis. Both conserved end residues are part of each CDR3. A D gene is named only where the DNA matches it firmly. Clone size is shown for a subset of rows, as once, few, many or a class of expanded clone.

DNA | CDR3 | V | D | size | J
TGCAGCTCAGTGCTAGCCAAAAACATTCAGTACTTC | CSSVLAKNIQYF | TRBV29-1 | NA | many | TRBJ2-4
TGTGCCAGCGGGGGAAACACCATATATTTT | CASGGNTIYF | TRBV12-3/TRBV12-4 | NA | NA | TRBJ1-3
TGTGCCAGCAGCTCCAAGAGGGAGCATGAGGAAAAACTGTTTTTT | CASSSKREHEEKLFF | TRBV7-2 | NA | many | TRBJ1-4
TGTGCCAGCAGCTTGGAGGATCAAGAGACCCAGTACTTC | CASSLEDQETQYF | TRBV7-9 | NA | many | TRBJ2-5
TGCGCCAGCAGCTTGGGGACAGGAGCAATCTATCAGCCCCAGCATTTT | CASSLGTGAIYQPQHF | TRBV5-1 | TRBD1 | many | TRBJ1-5
TGCAGCGTTGTGTTGTTGGGGCATAGCTCCTACGAGCAGTACTTC | CSVVLLGHSSYEQYF | TRBV29-1 | NA | many | TRBJ2-7
TGTGCCAGCAGCTTAGCGGTGTTATACTACGAGCAGTACTTC | CASSLAVLYYEQYF | TRBV7-8 | NA | many | TRBJ2-7
TGTGCCAGCAGTCAACCGGGACAGGGGACGAACACCATATATTTT | CASSQPGQGTNTIYF | TRBV12-3/TRBV12-4 | TRBD1 | many | TRBJ1-3
TGTGCCAGCAGCCTAACCCGGGGACAGGGGCTGGTCGGGGAAGCTTTCTTT | CASSLTRGQGLVGEAFF | TRBV14 | TRBD1 | many | TRBJ1-1
TGTGCCTGGAGTGGGGGACAGGGAGATCAGCCCCAGCATTTT | CAWSGGQGDQPQHF | TRBV30 | TRBD1 | many | TRBJ1-5
TGCAGTGGGGGGACAGACTACGAGCAGTACTTC | CSGGTDYEQYF | TRBV20-1 | TRBD1 | many | TRBJ2-7
TGTGCCAGCAGTTACTACAGGGTAGCCACCGGGGAGCTGTTTTTT | CASSYYRVATGELFF | TRBV12-3/TRBV12-4 | NA | many | TRBJ2-2
TGTGCCAGCAGTTTATACGGCCAGGGCGGGGGTGAGCAGTTCTTC | CASSLYGQGGGEQFF | TRBV12-3/TRBV12-4 | TRBD2 | many | TRBJ2-1
TGTGCCAGCAGCGGACAGGGGGCGGGTCTGGTCATAGATACGCAGTATTTT | CASSGQGAGLVIDTQYF | TRBV5-6 | TRBD1 | NA | TRBJ2-3
TGTGCCAGCCGCCCAGGAGGGAACACCGGGGAGCTGTTTTTT | CASRPGGNTGELFF | TRBV7-9 | NA | few | TRBJ2-2
TGCAGTGCTATTGGAGGCAGAGGGGCTAGGGCAGGAGGTGGCTACACCTTC | CSAIGGRGARAGGGYTF | TRBV20-1 | NA | NA | TRBJ1-2
TGCAGTGCCCCGGGGTCAACTACCAGCCTCTACGAGCAGTACTTC | CSAPGSTTSLYEQYF | TRBV20-1 | NA | many | TRBJ2-7
TGCAGCGTTGAACTAGCGGCCACGCGCTGGGATGAGCAGTTCTTC | CSVELAATRWDEQFF | TRBV29-1 | TRBD2 | many | TRBJ2-1
TGCAGTGCTAGAGCTGGGACTAGCGGATTCACAGATACGCAGTATTTT | CSARAGTSGFTDTQYF | TRBV20-1 | TRBD2 | many | TRBJ2-3
TGTGCCAGCAGCGGGGGGGCCCCCTACGAGCAGTACTTC | CASSGGAPYEQYF | TRBV7-2 | NA | many | TRBJ2-7
TGTGCCAGCAGCCTCCCGGAAGGACCGAACACCGGGGAGCTGTTTTTT | CASSLPEGPNTGELFF | TRBV5-6 | NA | many | TRBJ2-2
TGTGCCAGCAGTTCCCTGTCGGGGGCCTACAATGAGCAGTTCTTC | CASSSLSGAYNEQFF | TRBV6-2/TRBV6-3 | NA | many | TRBJ2-1
TGTGCCACCAGTGATCGGTCCGGGACTAGCATCAACGATGAGCAGTTCTTC | CATSDRSGTSINDEQFF | TRBV24-1 | TRBD2 | many | TRBJ2-1
TGCGCCAGCAGCTTGGCTTTCACCAGCTATGGCTACACCTTC | CASSLAFTSYGYTF | TRBV5-1 | NA | many | TRBJ1-2
TGCGCCAGCAGCTTGGTGGTTGGTAGCGGGATTTTAGCCAAAAACATTCAGTACTTC | CASSLVVGSGILAKNIQYF | TRBV5-1 | TRBD2 | many | TRBJ2-4
TGCGCCAGCAGCCAAGATAAGACCCCCAGGGGAGCTTTCTTT | CASSQDKTPRGAFF | TRBV4-3 | NA | many | TRBJ1-1
TGCAGTGCTAGAAGACAGGAGATAACCTTTGGAGCTTTCTTT | CSARRQEITFGAFF | TRBV20-1 | NA | NA | TRBJ1-1
TGCGCCAGCAGCATAGACAGGGGGCGGGCTCGCTACACCTTC | CASSIDRGRARYTF | TRBV5-1 | TRBD1 | few | TRBJ1-2
TGTGCCAGCAGCCCCCGCTACCGGAAAGGAAGCTTTGGAAACACCATATATTTT | CASSPRYRKGSFGNTIYF | TRBV7-6 | NA | NA | TRBJ1-3
TGTGCCAGCTCACCGCGGGGCGGAGCCTATGGCTACACCTTC | CASSPRGGAYGYTF | TRBV18 | NA | many | TRBJ1-2
TGTGCCAGCAGTTTAGCGCTAATGGGCAGTAAAGAGACCCAGTACTTC | CASSLALMGSKETQYF | TRBV12-3/TRBV12-4 | NA | many | TRBJ2-5
TGTGCCAGCAGCTTAGGTCAGGGGGGTGAGCAGTTCTTC | CASSLGQGGEQFF | TRBV7-7 | NA | many | TRBJ2-1
TGTGCCAGCAGCACACAGGAGGGGAGGACAGATACGCAGTATTTT | CASSTQEGRTDTQYF | TRBV4-2 | NA | many | TRBJ2-3
TGTGCCAGCAGCAATGACAGGGGGGTCTCCTACGAGCAGTACTTC | CASSNDRGVSYEQYF | TRBV6-5 | TRBD1 | many | TRBJ2-7
TGCAGTGCTAGATCTCTGAGCTCCTACAATGAGCAGTTCTTC | CSARSLSSYNEQFF | TRBV20-1 | NA | many | TRBJ2-1
TGTGCCAGTAGTGTTCACAGGGGGCTCTACCCTGAAGCTTTCTTT | CASSVHRGLYPEAFF | TRBV19 | TRBD1 | few | TRBJ1-1
TGTGCCAGCATCGGGAACACCGGGGAGCTGTTTTTT | CASIGNTGELFF | TRBV12-3/TRBV12-4 | NA | many | TRBJ2-2
TGTGCCAGCAGCCGGGTCGTGGGGGGCTACGAGCAGTACTTC | CASSRVVGGYEQYF | TRBV12-3/TRBV12-4 | NA | many | TRBJ2-7
TGCAGTGCTAGCGTCCCAGGGGGCTGGATGGGCACCTTC | CSASVPGGWMGTF | TRBV20-1 | TRBD1 | many | TRBJ1-2
TGTGCCATCAGTGAGGACTTAGCGGGGGGGATATACGAGCAGTACTTC | CAISEDLAGGIYEQYF | TRBV10-3 | TRBD2 | many | TRBJ2-7
TGCGCCAGCAGCTTCGGGACAGGGGGTGGTGAGCAGTACTTC | CASSFGTGGGEQYF | TRBV5-1 | TRBD1 | many | TRBJ2-7
TGCGCCAGCAGCATGGGGACAGGGGAATGGGCCATTCAGTACTTC | CASSMGTGEWAIQYF | TRBV5-1 | TRBD1 | many | TRBJ2-4
TGTGCCAGCAGGGGGGCGGAAGGCTACACCTTC | CASRGAEGYTF | TRBV27 | NA | NA | TRBJ1-2
TGCGCCAGCAGCCAAGTGTGGGGGACCTGGGAGCAGTACTTC | CASSQVWGTWEQYF | TRBV4-3 | NA | many | TRBJ2-7
TGTGCCAGCAGCCAAAACCAAAAGTCCGGGGAGCTGTTTTTT | CASSQNQKSGELFF | TRBV7-2 | NA | many | TRBJ2-2
TGCGCCAGCAGCGTTACAGGGGAGGGTCAAGAGACCCAGTACTTC | CASSVTGEGQETQYF | TRBV5-1 | NA | many | TRBJ2-5
TGTGCCAGCAGCAACCAGGGTTTTGGTCAGCCCCAGCATTTT | CASSNQGFGQPQHF | TRBV7-2 | NA | many | TRBJ1-5
TGCGCCAGCAGCCAAGGGATAGCCGGGAACACTGAAGCTTTCTTT | CASSQGIAGNTEAFF | TRBV4-3 | NA | many | TRBJ1-1
TGCAGTGCTTCCGGGACAGGGGACAATGAGCAGTTCTTC | CSASGTGDNEQFF | TRBV20-1 | TRBD1 | many | TRBJ2-1
TGTGCCAGCAGCCCAGCGGGCAATGAGCAGTTCTTC | CASSPAGNEQFF | TRBV7-9 | NA | many | TRBJ2-1
TGTGCCAGCAAAAGGGACATTGAGTACTACGAGCAGTACTTC | CASKRDIEYYEQYF | TRBV6-5 | NA | NA | TRBJ2-7
TGTGCCATCAGTTCTGGGCAAGAGACCCAGTACTTC | CAISSGQETQYF | TRBV10-3 | NA | many | TRBJ2-5
TGCAGTGCTAGGGAGAATACGCAGTATTTT | CSARENTQYF | TRBV20-1 | NA | many | TRBJ2-3
TGTGCCAGCAGGCCCGATGGGCGGGACGGGACCCAGTACTTC | CASRPDGRDGTQYF | TRBV12-3/TRBV12-4 | NA | many | TRBJ2-5
TGTGCCAGCAGTCCCCGGGACTCCTCCTACGAGCAGTACTTC | CASSPRDSSYEQYF | TRBV12-3/TRBV12-4 | NA | many | TRBJ2-7
TGCAGTGCTACACCCCTCGAATCTCCCTATGGCTACACCTTC | CSATPLESPYGYTF | TRBV20-1 | NA | NA | TRBJ1-2
TGTGCCATCAGTGAGAAAGGGTTGAATGAGCAGTTCTTC | CAISEKGLNEQFF | TRBV10-3 | NA | NA | TRBJ2-1